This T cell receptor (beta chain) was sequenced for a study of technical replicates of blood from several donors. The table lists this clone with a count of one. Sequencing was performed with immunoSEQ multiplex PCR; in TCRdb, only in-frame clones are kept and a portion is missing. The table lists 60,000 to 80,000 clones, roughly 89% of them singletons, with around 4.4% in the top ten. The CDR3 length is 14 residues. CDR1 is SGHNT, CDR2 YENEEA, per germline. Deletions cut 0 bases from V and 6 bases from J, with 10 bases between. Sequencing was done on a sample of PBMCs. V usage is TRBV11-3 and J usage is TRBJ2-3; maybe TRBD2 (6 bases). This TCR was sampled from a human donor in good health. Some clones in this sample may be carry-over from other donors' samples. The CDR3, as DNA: TGTGCCAGCAGCTTAGACGGACTAACGGATACGCAGTATTTT. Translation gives CASSLDGLTDTQYF.